The next 26 T cell receptor beta chains were all read from a single sample in a study of blood T cell repertoires in COVID-19. Measured with immunoSEQ multiplex PCR; TCRdb has only the in-frame clones, and not every one. The sample carries about 260,000 clones, more than 80% recorded once. The material sequenced was PBMCs or T cells enriched from blood (not recorded which). These receptors all come from a man aged 45-65 years who had been exposed to COVID-19.

The chain has TRBV7-3 and TRBJ2-2, with 7 bases identical to TRBD2. Germline assignment: CDR1 SGHTA and CDR2 FQGTGA. V dropped 4 bases and J dropped 0; count of bases not matched to a gene: 8. This CDR3 has 17 amino acids. The CDR3 DNA reads TGTGCCAGCAGCTCCCCGGCCAGCGGGACGAACACCGGGGAGCTGTTTTTT. Its protein product is CASSSPASGTNTGELFF.

This rearrangement joins TRBV11-1 to TRBJ2-1; D ambiguous. V lost 5 bases and J lost 9, with 14 bases in between. Germline V CDR1 and CDR2: SGHAT, FQDESV (reference sequence). The CDR3 totals 13 residues. This CDR3 reads CASSTLVVGEQFF. The DNA of the CDR3 is TGTGCCAGCAGCACCCTAGTCGTTGGTGAGCAGTTCTTC.

V and J are TRBV5-1 and TRBJ2-5; 7 bases are a match to TRBD1. Germline V gives CDR1 SGHRS, CDR2 YFSETQ. This CDR3 has 16 residues. Germline trimming cut 0 bases from V and 4 bases from J; bases unmatched to any gene: 9. As DNA, the CDR3 is TGCGCCAGCAGCTTGGCCCGGACAGGCCGATCAGAGACCCAGTACTTC. It is translated as CASSLARTGRSETQYF.

The V call is TRBV5-1, the J call TRBJ2-2; 8 bases line up with TRBD1. Germline CDR1 reads SGHRS; CDR2 reads YFSETQ. CDR3 length: 16 amino acids. J lost 0 bases, V lost 4 bases, and 5 bases had no gene match. The CDR3 bases are TGCGCCAGCAGCCGAGACAGGGGATCGAACACCGGGGAGCTGTTTTTT. Translating gives CASSRDRGSNTGELFF. The complete variable domain, with remaining parts taken from reference TRBV5-1 and TRBJ2-2, reads KAGVTQTPRYLIKTRGQQVTLSCSPISGHRSVSWYQQTPGQGLQFLFEYFSETQRNKGNFPGRFSGRQFSNSRSEMNVSTLELGDSALYLCASSRDRGSNTGELFFGEGSRLTVL.

In regard to this clone: Other DNA sequences in the sample encode the same CDR3. The chain links TRBV5-1 to TRBJ1-6, with 10 positions matching TRBD1. CDR3 length equals 14 residues. J gave up 7 bases and V 3 bases, and 1 base lay outside the gene matches. Germline V gives CDR1 SGHRS, CDR2 YFSETQ. The DNA for the CDR3 is TGCGCCAGCAGCTGGGGACAGGGGAATTCACCCCTCCACTTT. Its protein product is CASSWGQGNSPLHF.

The rearrangement uses TRBV27 and TRBJ2-1, with D maybe TRBD2 (7 bases). The V end was cut by 5 bases, the J end by 6 bases, with 17 bases between. The CDR3 is 15 amino acids. Germline V CDR1 and CDR2: MNHEY, SMNVEV (reference sequence). This chain's CDR3 is CASSPLGGGLNEQFF. DNA of the CDR3: TGTGCCAGCAGTCCCCTTGGGGGGGGGCTCAATGAGCAGTTCTTC.

The chain combines TRBV7-9 with TRBJ1-3; 8 positions match TRBD1. The CDR3 length is 16 residues. V shed 3 bases, J shed 1 base, and the junction held 5 bases outside the gene matches. Germline loops: CDR1 SEHNR, CDR2 FQNEAQ (reference sequence). The CDR3 bases are TGTGCCAGCAGCTTGGAGGGACAGGCATCTGGAAACACCATATATTTT. It specifies CASSLEGQASGNTIYF.

Comments on this clone: A much larger clone sits a single nucleotide away, making a read error possible. CDR3 sequence: CASSPQGNTEAFF. The CDR3 region has the DNA TGCGCCAGCAGCCCACAGGGAAACACTGAAGCTTTCTTT. The J gene is TRBJ1-1, the V gene TRBV5-1; tentatively, D is TRBD1 (6 bases). With 4 bases removed from V and 2 bases from J, the gap between germline ends came to 9 bases. Germline assignment: CDR1 SGHRS and CDR2 YFSETQ. The CDR3 has 13 residues.

The V gene is TRBV6-4, the J gene TRBJ2-1; the D is unclear. This CDR3 is built from 13 residues. Germline CDR1 and CDR2: MRHNA and SNTAGT. Trimming pared 0 bases from V and 13 bases from J, leaving 13 bases between. For the CDR3, the DNA is TGTGCCAGCAGTGACTCGATGGGCTTATACCAGTTCTTC. This gives the protein CASSDSMGLYQFF.

The J gene is TRBJ1-2, the V gene TRBV21-1; TRBD1 reflects the table's D call only, with no check against the DNA. TRBV21-1 is a recognized pseudogene. The length of the CDR3 is 15 residues. CDR3 DNA: TGTGCCAGCAGCAAAGTTTCACAGGGGGCCGATGGCTACACCTTC. It translates to CASSKVSQGADGYTF.

The chain is built from TRBV27 and TRBJ1-3; possibly TRBD1 for D (6 bases). This CDR3 is 15 amino acids long. The germline V and J ends were trimmed by 3 bases and 4 bases, with 13 bases remaining between them. Germline assignment: CDR1 MNHEY and CDR2 SMNVEV (reference sequence). Here the CDR3 reads CASSLTGGTGNTIYF. For the CDR3, the DNA is TGTGCCAGCAGTTTGACAGGTGGAACGGGAAACACCATATATTTT.

In its sample, this clone was seen once. The chain joins TRBV2 to TRBJ2-5; D not resolved. CDR3 length: 14 residues. Trimming pared 6 bases from V and 2 bases from J, leaving 13 bases between. The germline CDR1 and CDR2 sequences are SNHLY and FYNNEI. CDR3 in amino acids: CASSRLRVQETQYF. The CDR3 coding sequence is TGTGCCAGCAGCCGTCTCCGGGTGCAAGAGACCCAGTACTTC.

In DNA form, the CDR3 reads TGTGCCAGCAACGAATTTGGACAGGACGGCTACACCTTC. Translating gives CASNEFGQDGYTF. The chain links TRBV12-3 or TRBV12-4 to TRBJ1-2; 7 positions agree with TRBD1. This CDR3 spans 13 amino acids. V was clipped by 7 bases and J by 8 bases; unmatched bases: 10.

The sample holds one count of this clone. The chain is built from TRBV3-1 (or the pseudogene TRBV3-2) and TRBJ1-1, with a possible D match to TRBD1 (6 bases). The CDR3 contains 14 residues. The V end was cut by 6 bases, the J end by 4 bases, with 15 bases between. Germline V gene data show CDR1 as LGHDT and CDR2 as YNNKEL (reference sequence). CDR3 DNA: TGTGCCAGCAGACCACAGGGACGGGGCACTGAAGCTTTCTTT. Translated, it gives CASRPQGRGTEAFF.

The chain has TRBV30 and TRBJ1-2; D remains ambiguous. Germline V gives CDR1 GTSNPN, CDR2 SVGIG (reference sequence). There are 15 residues in the CDR3. V shed 0 bases and J shed 6 bases, with 17 bases lying between them. CDR3 loop: CAWSVLGGSPDGYTF. DNA for the CDR3: TGTGCCTGGAGTGTACTCGGAGGGTCCCCAGATGGCTACACCTTC.

A few counts support this clone. The chain links TRBV28 to TRBJ1-2; 9 bases align to TRBD1. CDR1 is MDHEN, CDR2 SYDVKM, per germline. V shed 6 bases, J shed 8 bases, and the junction held 10 bases outside the gene matches. The CDR3 consists of 14 residues. The CDR3 protein is CASRRTGDDRGYTF. The CDR3 bases are TGTGCCAGCAGGAGGACAGGGGATGATCGGGGCTACACCTTC.

V and J are TRBV18 and TRBJ1-5; possibly TRBD1 for D (5 bases). The V gene lost 3 bases and the J gene lost 6 bases, with 18 bases spanning the gap. Per germline, CDR1 KGHSH and CDR2 LQKENI. The CDR3 loop spans 16 amino acids. The CDR3 coding sequence is TGTGCCAGCTCACCTATGGTAAAGGGGTTCAGTCAGCCCCAGCATTTT. Protein sequence: CASSPMVKGFSQPQHF. Full variable domain (rest looked up from reference TRBV18 and TRBJ1-5): NAGVMQNPRHLVRRRGQEARLRCSPMKGHSHVYWYRQLPEEGLKFMVYLQKENIIDESGMPKERFSAEFPKEGPSILRIQQVVRGDSAAYFCASSPMVKGFSQPQHFGDGTRLSIL.

The V call is TRBV11-2, the J call TRBJ1-6; no reliable D call. Germline values: CDR1 SGHAT, CDR2 FQNNGV. This CDR3 is 13 amino acids long. The CDR3 DNA sequence: TGTGCACCGAGGCCACCATCGGAATCACCCCTCCACTTT. Translated: CAPRPPSESPLHF. The variable domain in full, with the rest retrieved from reference TRBV11-2 and TRBJ1-6, is EAGVAQSPRYKIIEKRQSVAFWCNPISGHATLYWYQQILGQGPKLLIQFQNNGVVDDSQLPKDRFSAERLKGVDSTLKIQPAKLEDSAVYLCAPRPPSESPLHFGNGTRLTVT.

In nucleotides, the CDR3 is TGTGCCAGCAGATGGGACAGGGATAATAATTCACCCCTCCACTTT. This translates into CASRWDRDNNSPLHF. The rearrangement joins TRBV6-5 to TRBJ1-6, with TRBD1 matching 9 bases. The germline V gene encodes CDR1 MNHEY and CDR2 SVGAGI. After removal of 6 bases from V and 5 bases from J, the junction contained 5 bases not matched to a gene. This CDR3 contains 15 residues.

V gene TRBV2 combines with J gene TRBJ2-1; D perhaps matches TRBD1 (6 bases). The CDR3 consists of 14 residues. V lost 7 bases, J lost 4 bases, and 14 bases lay in between. Per the germline V gene, CDR1 is SNHLY and CDR2 is FYNNEI. CDR3 in amino acids: CASIRAGQYNEQFF. The CDR3 DNA reads as TGTGCCAGCATCAGAGCCGGACAGTACAATGAGCAGTTCTTC.

This chain connects TRBV5-8 to TRBJ2-7; TRBD2 agrees at 9 bases. Per germline, CDR1 SGHTS and CDR2 YDEGEE. The CDR3 is 13 residues long. V lost 0 bases to trimming and J lost 11 bases; unmatched junction nucleotides: 6. As DNA, the CDR3 is TGTGCCAGCAGCTTGGGGACTAGCGTCCAGAAGTACGTC. Its translation: CASSLGTSVQKYV.

The gene calls are TRBV5-1 and TRBJ1-4; no firm D call. Trimming took 4 bases from V and 3 from J, leaving 16 bases between them. Germline CDR1 and CDR2: SGHRS and YFSETQ. The CDR3 covers 16 residues. CDR3 DNA: TGCGCCAGCAGCCCCCTAGGGAGGGCTTCTAATGAAAAACTGTTTTTT. This encodes CASSPLGRASNEKLFF.

This clone has just a few counts. This chain links TRBV5-6 with TRBJ1-3; maybe TRBD1 (6 bases). V was cut by 3 bases and J by 4 bases, with 14 bases left in between. The CDR3 totals 15 residues. CDR1 and CDR2 from the germline V gene are SGHDT and YYEEEE. CDR3 DNA: TGTGCCAGCAGCTGGGGGCGGGAGACCGGAAACACCATATATTTT. Its translation is CASSWGRETGNTIYF. Filled out from reference TRBV5-6 and TRBJ1-3, the complete variable domain reads DAGVTQSPTHLIKTRGQQVTLRCSPKSGHDTVSWYQQALGQGPQFIFQYYEEEERQRGNFPDRFSGHQFPNYSSELNVNALLLGDSALYLCASSWGRETGNTIYFGEGSWLTVV.

The chain combines TRBV12-5 with TRBJ1-6, with D possibly being TRBD1 (6 bases). Trimming cost V 1 base and J 0 bases, with 13 bases left between them. Germline V lookup: CDR1 LGHNT, CDR2 FRNRAP. This CDR3 region has 18 residues. DNA for the CDR3: TGTGCTAGTGGTTTGGCCCACACAGGGAGCTCCTATAATTCACCCCTCCACTTT. Its translation: CASGLAHTGSSYNSPLHF. Based on the CDR3 plus reference TRBV12-5 and TRBJ1-6, the full variable domain is DARVTQTPRHKVTEMGQEVTMRCQPILGHNTVFWYRQTMMQGLELLAYFRNRAPLDDSGMPKDRFSAEMPDATLATLKIQPSEPRDSAVYFCASGLAHTGSSYNSPLHFGNGTRLTVT.

In this sample, this clone turned up once. The chain joins TRBV24-1 to TRBJ2-1, with 14 bases matching TRBD2. The V gene end was trimmed by 4 bases and the J gene end by 8 bases; junction bases not matched to a gene: 18. This CDR3 region has 20 residues. Germline values: CDR1 KGHDR, CDR2 SFDVKD. The CDR3 DNA follows: TGTGCCACCAGTGACCCTCGGGGAGCCGGGACTAGCGGGAGTCGCGATGAGCAGTTCTTC. Translating it yields CATSDPRGAGTSGSRDEQFF.

This sequence joins TRBV11-3 and TRBJ2-1; 9 bases agree with TRBD2. CDR1 and CDR2 (germline): SGHNT, YENEEA. V lost 4 bases and J lost 0; bases outside the gene matches: 16. There are 20 residues in the CDR3. CDR3 nucleotide sequence: TGTGCCAGCAGCTCCTGGGGGCGGCTAGCGGGAATGGGCTCCTACAATGAGCAGTTCTTC. It specifies CASSSWGRLAGMGSYNEQFF.